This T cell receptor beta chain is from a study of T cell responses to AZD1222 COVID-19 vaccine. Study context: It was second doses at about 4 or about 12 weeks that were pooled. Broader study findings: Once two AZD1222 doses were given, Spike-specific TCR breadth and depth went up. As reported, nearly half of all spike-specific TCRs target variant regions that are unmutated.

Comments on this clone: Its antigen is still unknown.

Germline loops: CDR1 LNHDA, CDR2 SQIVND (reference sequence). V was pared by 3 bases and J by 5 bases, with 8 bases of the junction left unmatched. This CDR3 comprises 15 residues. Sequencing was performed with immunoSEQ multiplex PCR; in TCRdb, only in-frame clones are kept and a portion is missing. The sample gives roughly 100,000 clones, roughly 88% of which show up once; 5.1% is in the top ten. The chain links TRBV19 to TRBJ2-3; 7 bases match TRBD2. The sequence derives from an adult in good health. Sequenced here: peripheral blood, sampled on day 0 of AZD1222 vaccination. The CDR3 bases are TGTGCCAGTAGTATGGGGCGGGAGTTTGGAGATACGCAGTATTTT. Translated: CASSMGREFGDTQYF.